The T cell receptor beta chain under discussion was sequenced for a study of blood T cells in healthy people across ages. A second PCR of roughly 7 to 11 cycles used a sample-barcoded 5' primer and a J-beta primer mix. In TCRdb, the 5' RACE reads were re-called with MiXCR into one record per CDR3 protein. The table records 1.4 million or so distinct CDR3 sequences, 35% to 45% of them present only once. Each sample used at least 7 million PBMCs. The V gene lost 8 bases and the J gene lost 7 bases, with 18 bases spanning the gap. The CDR3 runs to 13 residues. The rearrangement links TRBV12-3 or TRBV12-4 to TRBJ2-7; D unresolved. This receptor was identified in a woman aged 18-30 years in good health. The sequenced sample was blood. The CDR3 loop is CASARPPTVEQYF. In nucleotides, the CDR3 is TGTGCCAGCGCCAGACCCCCTACAGTTGAGCAGTACTTC.